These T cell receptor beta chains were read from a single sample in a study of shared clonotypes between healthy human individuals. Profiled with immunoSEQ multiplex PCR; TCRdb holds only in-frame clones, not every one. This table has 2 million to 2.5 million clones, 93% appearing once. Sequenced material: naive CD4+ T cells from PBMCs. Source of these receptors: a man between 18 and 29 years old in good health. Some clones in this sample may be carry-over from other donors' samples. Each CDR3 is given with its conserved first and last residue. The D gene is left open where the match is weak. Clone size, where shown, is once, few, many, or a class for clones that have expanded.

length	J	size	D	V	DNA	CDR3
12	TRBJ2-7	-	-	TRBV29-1	TGCAGCGTTGAAGTAACCTCCTACGAGCAGTACTTC	CSVEVTSYEQYF
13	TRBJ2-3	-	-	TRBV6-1	TGTGCCAGCAGGGACTCATACGCAGATACGCAGTATTTT	CASRDSYADTQYF
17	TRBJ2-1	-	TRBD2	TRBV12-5	TGTGCTAGTGGTTTGGTATCGGGGGGAGGCCTTTACAATGAGCAGTTCTTC	CASGLVSGGGLYNEQFF
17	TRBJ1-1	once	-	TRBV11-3	TGTGCCAGCAGCTTAGGAGTACGCGTCAGTCGACACACTGAAGCTTTCTTT	CASSLGVRVSRHTEAFF
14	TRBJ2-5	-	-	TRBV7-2	TGTGCCAGCAGCTTGTTCGGGACGCGGGAGACCCAGTACTTC	CASSLFGTRETQYF
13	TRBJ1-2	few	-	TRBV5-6	TGTGCCAGCAGCTTGGGTCGAACGGGGGGCTACACCTTC	CASSLGRTGGYTF
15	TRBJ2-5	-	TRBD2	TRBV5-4	TGTGCCAGCAGCTCCGGGACTAGCGGGTCGGGGACCCAGTACTTC	CASSSGTSGSGTQYF
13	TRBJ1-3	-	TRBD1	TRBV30	TGTGCCGGGGACAGCAGCTCTGGAAACACCATATATTTT	CAGDSSSGNTIYF
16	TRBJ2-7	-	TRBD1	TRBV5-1	TGCGCCAGCAGCACAAACATACGGACAGGGGTCTACGAGCAGTACTTC	CASSTNIRTGVYEQYF
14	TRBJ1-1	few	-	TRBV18	TGTGCCAGCTCATGGGTCGCAGGGCCCCCTGAAGCTTTCTTT	CASSWVAGPPEAFF
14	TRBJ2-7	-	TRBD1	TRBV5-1	TGCGCCAGTGGAAGGACAGGGGAAATCTTCGAGCAGTACTTC	CASGRTGEIFEQYF
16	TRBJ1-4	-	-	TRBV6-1	TGTGCCAGCAGTGAAACGGGCGGTGCAACTAATGAAAAACTGTTTTTT	CASSETGGATNEKLFF
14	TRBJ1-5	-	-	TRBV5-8	TGTGCCAGCAGCTTCGTGGTCAGAAATCAGCCCCAGCATTTT	CASSFVVRNQPQHF